The text below deals with one T cell receptor (beta chain). The antigen is unknown. V trimming: 10 bases; J trimming: 7 bases; junction bases outside the gene matches: 8. The length of the CDR3 is 14 residues. Germline loops: CDR1 MNHNY, CDR2 SVGAGI (reference sequence). This entry belongs to a study of beta chain features in type 1 diabetes. Study context: Healthy donors resembled patients in age, gender and cell yields. Study-wide results and limits: Researchers report that Type 1 diabetes patients had moderately but significantly shorter TCRB CDR3s across all four CD4+ subsets. PCR could preferentially amplify shorter templates, alike in patients and controls.

TCRB transcripts that were expressed got sequenced, as all of the isolated RNA had been reverse transcribed. Libraries were prepared by immunoSEQ multiplex PCR; TCRdb keeps only in-frame clonotypes and omits some of them. The data contain over 150,000 clones, under 9.5% of them singletons. The TCR was taken from a man between 18 and 29 years old with type 1 diabetes. The chain joins TRBV6-6 to TRBJ2-1, with TRBD2 matching over 12 bases. Sequencing was done on a sample of central memory CD4+ T cells from blood. CDR3 in DNA: TGTGCCACCTCGTCTAGCGGGAGGGGGAATGAGCAGTTCTTC. Translation gives CATSSSGRGNEQFF.